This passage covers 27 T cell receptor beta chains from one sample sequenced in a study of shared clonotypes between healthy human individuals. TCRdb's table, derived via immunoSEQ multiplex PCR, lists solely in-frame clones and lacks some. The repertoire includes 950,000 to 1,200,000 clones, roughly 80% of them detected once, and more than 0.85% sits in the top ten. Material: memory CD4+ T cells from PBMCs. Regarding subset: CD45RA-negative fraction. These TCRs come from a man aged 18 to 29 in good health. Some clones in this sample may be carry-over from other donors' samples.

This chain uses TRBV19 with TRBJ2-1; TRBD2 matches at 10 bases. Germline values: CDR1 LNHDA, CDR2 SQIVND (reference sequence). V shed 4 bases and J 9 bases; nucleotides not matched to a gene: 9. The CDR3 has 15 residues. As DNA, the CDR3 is TGTGCCAGTAGTACTCTAGCGGGAGAGCATAGTGAGCAGTTCTTC. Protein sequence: CASSTLAGEHSEQFF.

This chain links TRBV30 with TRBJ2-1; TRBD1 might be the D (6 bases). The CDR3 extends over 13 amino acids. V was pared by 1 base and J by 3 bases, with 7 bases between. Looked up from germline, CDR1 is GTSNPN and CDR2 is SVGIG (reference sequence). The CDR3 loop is CAWSGDNYNEQFF. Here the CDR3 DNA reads TGTGCCTGGAGTGGGGACAACTACAATGAGCAGTTCTTC.

The CDR3 loop reads CAWDWTGPYEQYF. CDR3 nucleotides: TGTGCCTGGGATTGGACAGGGCCGTACGAGCAGTACTTC. The rearrangement uses TRBV30 and TRBJ2-7; 8 bases align to TRBD1. Germline V gene lookup returns CDR1 GTSNPN and CDR2 SVGIG (reference sequence). Germline trimming cut 5 bases from V and 4 bases from J; bases unmatched to any gene: 7. This CDR3 is 13 amino acids long. The variable domain in full, completed from reference TRBV30 and TRBJ2-7, reads SQTIHQWPATLVQPVGSPLSLECTVEGTSNPNLYWYRQAAGRGLQLLFYSVGIGQISSEVPQNLSASRPQDRQFILSSKKLLLSDSGFYLCAWDWTGPYEQYFGPGTRLTVT.

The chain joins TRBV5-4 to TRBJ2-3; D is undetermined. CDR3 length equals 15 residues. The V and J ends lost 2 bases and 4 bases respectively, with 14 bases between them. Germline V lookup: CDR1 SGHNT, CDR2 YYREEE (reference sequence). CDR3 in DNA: TGTGCCAGCAGCTTTACTGCCGCAACCGCAGATACGCAGTATTTT. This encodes CASSFTAATADTQYF.

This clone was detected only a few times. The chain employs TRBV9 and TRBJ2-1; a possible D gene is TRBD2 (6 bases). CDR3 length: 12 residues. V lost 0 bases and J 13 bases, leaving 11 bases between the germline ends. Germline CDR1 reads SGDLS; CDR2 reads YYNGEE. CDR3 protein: CASSVEAGYQFF. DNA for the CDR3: TGTGCCAGCAGCGTAGAGGCGGGATACCAGTTCTTC.

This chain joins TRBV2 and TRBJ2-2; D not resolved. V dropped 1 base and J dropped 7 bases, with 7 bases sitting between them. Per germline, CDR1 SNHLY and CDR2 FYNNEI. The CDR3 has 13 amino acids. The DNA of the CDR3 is TGTGCCAGCAGTGAAGTTTTGTTCGGGGAGCTGTTTTTT. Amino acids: CASSEVLFGELFF. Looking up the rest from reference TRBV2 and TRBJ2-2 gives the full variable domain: EPEVTQTPSHQVTQMGQEVILRCVPISNHLYFYWYRQILGQKVEFLVSFYNNEISEKSEIFDDQFSVERPDGSNFTLKIRSTKLEDSAMYFCASSEVLFGELFFGEGSRLTVL.

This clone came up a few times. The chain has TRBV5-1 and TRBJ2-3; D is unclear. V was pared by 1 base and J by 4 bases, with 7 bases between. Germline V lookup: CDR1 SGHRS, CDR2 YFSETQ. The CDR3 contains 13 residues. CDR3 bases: TGCGCCAGCAGCTTGCAATTCCCAGATACGCAGTATTTT. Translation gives CASSLQFPDTQYF.

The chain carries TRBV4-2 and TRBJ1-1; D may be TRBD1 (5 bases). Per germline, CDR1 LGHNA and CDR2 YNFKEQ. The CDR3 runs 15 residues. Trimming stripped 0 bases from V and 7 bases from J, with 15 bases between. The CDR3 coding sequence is TGTGCCAGCAGCCAAGAAGGGAGGCCGGGGGATGAAGCTTTCTTT. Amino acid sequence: CASSQEGRPGDEAFF.

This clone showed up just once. The CDR3 DNA reads TGTGCCAGTAGTATTTTCACTAGCGGGAGCTCCTACGAGCAGTACTTC. Protein product: CASSIFTSGSSYEQYF. V is TRBV19 and J is TRBJ2-7, with 11 positions matching TRBD2. V lost 3 bases, J lost 0 bases, and 4 bases stayed unmatched. There are 16 residues in the CDR3. Looked up from germline, CDR1 is LNHDA and CDR2 is SQIVND (reference sequence).

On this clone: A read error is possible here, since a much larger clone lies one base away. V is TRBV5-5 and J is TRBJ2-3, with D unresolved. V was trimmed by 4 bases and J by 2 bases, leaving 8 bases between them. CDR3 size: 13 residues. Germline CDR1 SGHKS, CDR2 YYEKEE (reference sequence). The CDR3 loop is CASSRALTDTQYF. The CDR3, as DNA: TGTGCCAGCAGCCGGGCCCTCACAGATACGCAGTATTTT.

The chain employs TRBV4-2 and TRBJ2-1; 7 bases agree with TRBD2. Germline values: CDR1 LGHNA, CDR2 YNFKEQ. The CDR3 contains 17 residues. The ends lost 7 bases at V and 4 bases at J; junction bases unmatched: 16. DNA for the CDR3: TGTGCCAGCACCCTCGCGGACGGGCTAGCGGATTACAATGAGCAGTTCTTC. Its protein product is CASTLADGLADYNEQFF.

The CDR3 here is CASSKDPGTSTYGYTF. For the CDR3, the DNA is TGTGCCAGCAGCAAAGACCCCGGGACATCCACCTATGGCTACACCTTC. The J gene is TRBJ1-2, the V gene TRBV21-1; the D call in the table, TRBD1, was not verified against the DNA. TRBV21-1 is a pseudogene. This CDR3 comprises 16 residues.

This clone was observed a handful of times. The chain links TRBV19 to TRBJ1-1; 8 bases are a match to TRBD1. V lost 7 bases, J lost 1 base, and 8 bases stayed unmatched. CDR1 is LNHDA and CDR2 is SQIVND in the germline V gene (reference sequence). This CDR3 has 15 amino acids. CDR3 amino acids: CASTDRGQGNTEAFF. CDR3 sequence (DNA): TGTGCCAGTACCGACAGGGGTCAGGGGAACACTGAAGCTTTCTTT.

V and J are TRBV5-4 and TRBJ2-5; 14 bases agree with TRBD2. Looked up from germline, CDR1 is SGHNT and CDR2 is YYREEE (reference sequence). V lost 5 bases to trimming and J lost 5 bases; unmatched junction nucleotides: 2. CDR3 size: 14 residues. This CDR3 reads CASRTSGREETQYF. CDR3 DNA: TGTGCCAGCAGGACTAGCGGGAGGGAGGAGACCCAGTACTTC.

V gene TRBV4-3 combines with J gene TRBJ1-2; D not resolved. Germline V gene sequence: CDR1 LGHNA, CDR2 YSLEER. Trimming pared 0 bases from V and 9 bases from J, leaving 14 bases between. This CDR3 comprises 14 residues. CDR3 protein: CASSQDLEGPRYTF. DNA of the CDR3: TGCGCCAGCAGCCAAGATCTGGAAGGTCCTCGCTACACCTTC.

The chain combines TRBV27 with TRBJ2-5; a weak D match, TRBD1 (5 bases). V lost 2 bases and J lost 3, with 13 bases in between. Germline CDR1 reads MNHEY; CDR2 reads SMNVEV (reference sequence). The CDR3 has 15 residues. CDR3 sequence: CASSLGPRQKETQYF. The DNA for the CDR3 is TGTGCCAGCAGTTTAGGTCCAAGACAGAAAGAGACCCAGTACTTC.

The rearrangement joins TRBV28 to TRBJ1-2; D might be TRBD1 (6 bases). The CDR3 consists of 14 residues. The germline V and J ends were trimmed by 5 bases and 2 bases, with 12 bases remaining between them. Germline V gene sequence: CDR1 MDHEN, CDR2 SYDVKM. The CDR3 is CASSLTGSNYGYTF. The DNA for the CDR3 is TGTGCCAGCAGTCTGACAGGCTCAAACTATGGCTACACCTTC.

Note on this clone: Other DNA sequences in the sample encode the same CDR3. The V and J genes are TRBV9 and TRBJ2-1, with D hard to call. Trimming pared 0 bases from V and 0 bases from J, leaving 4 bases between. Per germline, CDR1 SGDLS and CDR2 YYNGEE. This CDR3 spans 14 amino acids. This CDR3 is CASSVVSSYNEQFF. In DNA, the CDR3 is TGTGCCAGCAGCGTAGTTAGCTCCTACAATGAGCAGTTCTTC.

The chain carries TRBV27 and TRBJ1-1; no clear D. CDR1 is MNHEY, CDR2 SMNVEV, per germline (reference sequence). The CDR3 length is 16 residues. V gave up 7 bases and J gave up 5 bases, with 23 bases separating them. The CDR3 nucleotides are TGTGCCAGCACCCGCTCCGGAAGGGAGAGTAGGACTGAAGCTTTCTTT. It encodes CASTRSGRESRTEAFF.

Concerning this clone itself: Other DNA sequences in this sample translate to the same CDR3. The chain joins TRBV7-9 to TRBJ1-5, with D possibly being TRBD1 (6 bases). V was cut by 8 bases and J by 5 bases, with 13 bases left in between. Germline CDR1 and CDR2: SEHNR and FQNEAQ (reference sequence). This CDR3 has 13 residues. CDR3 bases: TGTGCCAGCTCCTTAGAGGGGGATCAGCCCCAGCATTTT. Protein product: CASSLEGDQPQHF.

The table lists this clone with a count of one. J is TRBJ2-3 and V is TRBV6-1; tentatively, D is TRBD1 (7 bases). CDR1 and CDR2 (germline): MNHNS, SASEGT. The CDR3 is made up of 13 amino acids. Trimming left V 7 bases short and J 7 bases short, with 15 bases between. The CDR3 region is CASTEGAIHTQYF. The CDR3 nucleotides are TGTGCCAGCACGGAGGGGGCAATACATACGCAGTATTTT.

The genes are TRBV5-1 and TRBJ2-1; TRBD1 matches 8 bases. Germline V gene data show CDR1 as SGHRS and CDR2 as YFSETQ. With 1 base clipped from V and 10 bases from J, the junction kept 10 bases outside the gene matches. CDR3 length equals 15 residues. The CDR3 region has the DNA TGCGCCAGCAGCTTGCCTACCGGACAGGGCGGGGAGCAGTTCTTC. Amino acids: CASSLPTGQGGEQFF. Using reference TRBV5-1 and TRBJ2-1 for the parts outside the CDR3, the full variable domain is KAGVTQTPRYLIKTRGQQVTLSCSPISGHRSVSWYQQTPGQGLQFLFEYFSETQRNKGNFPGRFSGRQFSNSRSEMNVSTLELGDSALYLCASSLPTGQGGEQFFGPGTRLTVL.

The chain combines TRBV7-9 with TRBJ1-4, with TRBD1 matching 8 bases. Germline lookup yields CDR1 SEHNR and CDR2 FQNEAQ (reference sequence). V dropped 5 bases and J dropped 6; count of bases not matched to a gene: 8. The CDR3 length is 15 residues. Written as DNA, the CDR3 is TGTGCCAGCAGCAGCACCCAGGGGGCTTATGAAAAACTGTTTTTT. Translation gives CASSSTQGAYEKLFF.

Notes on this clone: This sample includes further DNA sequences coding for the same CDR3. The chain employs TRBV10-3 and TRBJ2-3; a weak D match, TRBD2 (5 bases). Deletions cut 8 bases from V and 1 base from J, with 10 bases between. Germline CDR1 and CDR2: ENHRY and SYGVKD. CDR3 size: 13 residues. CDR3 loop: CAIEGSGTDTQYF. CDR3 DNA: TGTGCCATCGAGGGTAGCGGCACAGATACGCAGTATTTT.

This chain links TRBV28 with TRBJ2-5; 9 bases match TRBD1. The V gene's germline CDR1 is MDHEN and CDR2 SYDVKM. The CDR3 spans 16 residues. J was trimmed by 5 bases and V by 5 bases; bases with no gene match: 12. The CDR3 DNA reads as TGTGCCAGCAGTCGAACCGGGACAGGGTCTTCGGAGACCCAGTACTTC. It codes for CASSRTGTGSSETQYF.

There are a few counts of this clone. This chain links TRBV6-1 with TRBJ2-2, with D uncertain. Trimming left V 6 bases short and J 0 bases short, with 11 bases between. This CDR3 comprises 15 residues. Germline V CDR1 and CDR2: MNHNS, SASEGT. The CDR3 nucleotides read TGTGCCAGCAGGCTTGACTGGGCGAACACCGGGGAGCTGTTTTTT. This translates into CASRLDWANTGELFF.

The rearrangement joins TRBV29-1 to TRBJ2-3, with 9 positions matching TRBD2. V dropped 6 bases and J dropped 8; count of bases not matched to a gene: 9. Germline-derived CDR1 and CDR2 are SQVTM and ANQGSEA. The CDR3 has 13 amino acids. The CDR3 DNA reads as TGCAGCGTGAGGCGGGAGGGCCGGGGTACGCAGTATTTT. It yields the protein CSVRREGRGTQYF.